This T cell receptor beta chain came from a study of blood T cell repertoires in COVID-19. Study-wide context: COVID-19 samples, acute and convalescent, were from the United States, Italy and Spain. PBMCs, B-cell-depleted T cells, or T cells were the source of the cDNA or gDNA that made up the material.

In the source study's methods: Cell counts per sample came from amplifying reference gene primers. TCRdb keeps only in-frame clones here, not all; method: immunoSEQ multiplex PCR. The DNA was the basis for D and trimming; V, J and clone size are from that table. The sample has fewer than 80,000 clones; 92% are singletons. The CDR3 totals 14 residues. Germline V gene lookup returns CDR1 MGHRA and CDR2 YSYEKL. The germline V and J ends were trimmed by 5 bases and 11 bases, with 21 bases remaining between them. This chain links TRBV4-1 with TRBJ1-1; D is unclear. Sequencing was performed on peripheral blood. The clonotype originates from a human donor in a cohort sampled during active COVID-19. The DNA for the CDR3 is TGCGCCAGCAGCGCCCCGACTGCGGGGATCGGGGCTTTCTTT. It codes for CASSAPTAGIGAFF.